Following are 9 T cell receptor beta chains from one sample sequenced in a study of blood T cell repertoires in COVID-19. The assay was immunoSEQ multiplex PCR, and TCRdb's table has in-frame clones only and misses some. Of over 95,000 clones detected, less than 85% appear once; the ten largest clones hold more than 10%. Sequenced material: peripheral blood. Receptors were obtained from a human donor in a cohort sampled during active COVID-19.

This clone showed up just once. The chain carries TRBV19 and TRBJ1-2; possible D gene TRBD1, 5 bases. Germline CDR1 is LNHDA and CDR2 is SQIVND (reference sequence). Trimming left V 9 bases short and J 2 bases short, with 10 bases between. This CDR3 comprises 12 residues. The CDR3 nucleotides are TGTGCCAGCGTCGACAGCAACTATGGCTACACCTTC. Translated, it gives CASVDSNYGYTF.

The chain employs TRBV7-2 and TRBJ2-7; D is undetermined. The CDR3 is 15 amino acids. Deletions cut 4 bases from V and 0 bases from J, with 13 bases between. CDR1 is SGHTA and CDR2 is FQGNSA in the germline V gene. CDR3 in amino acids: CASSSRQGSSYEQYF. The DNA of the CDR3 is TGTGCCAGCAGCTCCCGACAAGGTAGCTCCTACGAGCAGTACTTC.

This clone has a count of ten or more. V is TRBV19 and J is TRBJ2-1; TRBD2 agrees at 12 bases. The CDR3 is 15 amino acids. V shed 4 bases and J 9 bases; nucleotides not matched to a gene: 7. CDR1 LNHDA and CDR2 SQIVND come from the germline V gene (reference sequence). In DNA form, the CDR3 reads TGTGCCAGTAGTACCACTAGCGGGGGGCGCGGTGAGCAGTTCTTC. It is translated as CASSTTSGGRGEQFF.

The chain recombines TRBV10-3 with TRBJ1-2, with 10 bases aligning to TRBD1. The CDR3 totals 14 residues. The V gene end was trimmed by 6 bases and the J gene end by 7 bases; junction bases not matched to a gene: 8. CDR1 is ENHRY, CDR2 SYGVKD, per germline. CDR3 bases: TGTGCCATCAGGGGGGGACAGGGGATCGGTGGCTACACCTTC. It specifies CAIRGGQGIGGYTF.

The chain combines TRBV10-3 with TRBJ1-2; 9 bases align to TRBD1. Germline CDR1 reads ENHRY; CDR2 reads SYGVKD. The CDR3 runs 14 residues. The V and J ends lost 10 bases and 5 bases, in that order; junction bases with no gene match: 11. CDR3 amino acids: CATDAGTGSYGYTF. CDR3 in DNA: TGTGCCACAGACGCCGGGACAGGGTCTTATGGCTACACCTTC.

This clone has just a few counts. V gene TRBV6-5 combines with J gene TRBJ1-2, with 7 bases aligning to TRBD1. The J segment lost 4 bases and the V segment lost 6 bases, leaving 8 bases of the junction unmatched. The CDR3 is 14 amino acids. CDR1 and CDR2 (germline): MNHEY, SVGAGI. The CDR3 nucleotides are TGTGCCAGCAGCGCCTTGGAGGGGGCCTATGGCTACACCTTC. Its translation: CASSALEGAYGYTF.

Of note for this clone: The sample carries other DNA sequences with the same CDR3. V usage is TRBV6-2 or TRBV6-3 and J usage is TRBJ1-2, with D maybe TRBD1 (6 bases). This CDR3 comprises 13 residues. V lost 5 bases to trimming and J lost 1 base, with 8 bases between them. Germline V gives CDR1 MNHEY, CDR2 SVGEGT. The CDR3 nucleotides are TGTGCCAGCAGTCTACAGGGTAACTATGGCTACACCTTC. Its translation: CASSLQGNYGYTF.

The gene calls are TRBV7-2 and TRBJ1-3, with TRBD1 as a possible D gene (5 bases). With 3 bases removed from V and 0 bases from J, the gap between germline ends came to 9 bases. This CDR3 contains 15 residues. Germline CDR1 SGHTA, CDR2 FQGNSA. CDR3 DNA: TGTGCCAGCAGCTTTCGGGGGGGCTCTGGAAACACCATATATTTT. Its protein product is CASSFRGGSGNTIYF.

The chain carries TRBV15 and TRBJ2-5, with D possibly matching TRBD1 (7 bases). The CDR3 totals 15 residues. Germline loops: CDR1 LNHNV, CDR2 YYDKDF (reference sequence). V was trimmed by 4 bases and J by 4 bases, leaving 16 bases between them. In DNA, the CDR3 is TGTGCCACCAGCATCCGGGGGCAGGGGGGAGAGACCCAGTACTTC. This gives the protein CATSIRGQGGETQYF.